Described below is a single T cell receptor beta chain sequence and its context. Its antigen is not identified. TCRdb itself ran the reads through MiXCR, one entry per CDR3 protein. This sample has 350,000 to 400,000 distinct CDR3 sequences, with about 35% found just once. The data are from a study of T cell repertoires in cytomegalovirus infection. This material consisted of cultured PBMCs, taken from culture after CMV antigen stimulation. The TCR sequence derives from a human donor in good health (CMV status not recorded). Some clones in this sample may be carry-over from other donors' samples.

The CDR3 spells CASSFGQEMVDGYTF. CDR3 in DNA: TGTGCCAGTAGTTTCGGACAGGAGATGGTCGATGGCTACACCTTC. The chain links TRBV19 to TRBJ1-2; 7 bases line up with TRBD1. J lost 6 bases, V lost 5 bases, and 12 bases had no gene match. CDR1 LNHDA and CDR2 SQIVND come from the germline V gene (reference sequence). This CDR3 spans 15 amino acids.